Below, 5 T cell receptor beta chains from the same sample are listed, as sequenced in a study of Ad26.COV2.S vaccination and SARS-CoV-2 variants. The treatment here: approximately 18 received Ad26.COV2.S at low or high dose, single or two shots; several received placebo; per-sample allocation not given. After the first vaccine or placebo injection, samples were drawn on day 63. Measured with immunoSEQ multiplex PCR; TCRdb has only the in-frame clones, and not every one. This sample has fewer than 900,000 clones; roughly nine tenths occur once, and the top ten carry over 1.3%. Sequencing was performed on peripheral blood, taken in a trial of Ad26.COV2.S vaccine versus placebo. The receptors here all came from a person between 18 and 65 years old who received the Ad26.COV2.S COVID-19 vaccine or a placebo.

The J gene is TRBJ2-7, the V gene TRBV11-2; D unresolved. Germline values: CDR1 SGHAT, CDR2 FQNNGV. The V gene lost 3 bases and the J gene lost 3 bases, with 12 bases spanning the gap. CDR3 length: 14 residues. The CDR3 is CASSFGFDNYEQYF. In DNA form, the CDR3 reads TGTGCCAGCAGCTTTGGTTTCGATAACTACGAGCAGTACTTC.

J is TRBJ1-6 and V is TRBV10-3; no firm D call. Trimming cost V 6 bases and J 4 bases, with 10 bases left between them. Germline V gives CDR1 ENHRY, CDR2 SYGVKD. The CDR3 spans 14 residues. The CDR3 is CAISEHIYNSPLHF. The CDR3 nucleotides are TGTGCCATCAGCGAACACATTTATAATTCACCCCTCCACTTT.

V usage is TRBV5-1 and J usage is TRBJ2-2, with D hard to call. Germline CDR1 and CDR2: SGHRS and YFSETQ. The CDR3 consists of 17 residues. The germline V and J ends were trimmed by 1 base and 1 base, with 14 bases remaining between them. DNA for the CDR3: TGCGCCAGCAGCTTGTGGGGAAGTGATCTGAACACCGGGGAGCTGTTTTTT. This encodes CASSLWGSDLNTGELFF.

The V gene is TRBV18, the J gene TRBJ1-1, with D unresolved. There are 13 residues in the CDR3. V lost 4 bases to trimming and J lost 6 bases, with 12 bases between them. Germline loops: CDR1 KGHSH, CDR2 LQKENI. CDR3 protein: CASSRIETAEAFF. CDR3 DNA sequence: TGTGCCAGCTCACGGATAGAAACGGCTGAAGCTTTCTTT.

This chain connects TRBV20-1 to TRBJ1-5, with 8 bases fitting TRBD1. This CDR3 has 22 amino acids. The trim removed 3 bases at V and 0 bases at J, leaving 25 bases unmatched. CDR1 is DFQATT, CDR2 SNEGSKA, per germline (reference sequence). The CDR3 protein is CSASDQLPQGASDRYSNQPQHF. CDR3 in DNA: TGCAGTGCTAGTGATCAACTTCCTCAGGGGGCTTCCGATAGGTATAGCAATCAGCCCCAGCATTTT.